This T cell receptor (beta chain) was recovered during a study of shared clonotypes between healthy human individuals. Study details: Participating donors consisted of a couple of women and a few men aged 18 to 49.

Running of the assay took place at deep level. Some clones are missing from TCRdb's copy, which holds only in-frame ones; the method was immunoSEQ multiplex PCR. Of roughly 490,000 clones listed, 70% to 85% are singletons. Germline V gene sequence: CDR1 MDHEN, CDR2 SYDVKM. V was trimmed by 5 bases and J by 1 base, leaving 8 bases between them. The CDR3 is 13 amino acids. The TCR sequence derives from a woman aged 40 to 50 in good health. Some clones in this sample may be carry-over from other donors' samples. Sequencing was done on a sample of PBMCs. The chain employs TRBV28 and TRBJ1-1; maybe TRBD1 (6 bases). The CDR3 region is CASSPRGNTEAFF. CDR3 nucleotides: TGTGCCAGCAGTCCCAGGGGGAACACTGAAGCTTTCTTT. Drawing the rest from reference TRBV28 and TRBJ1-1, the complete variable domain is DVKVTQSSRYLVKRTGEKVFLECVQDMDHENMFWYRQDPGLGLRLIYFSYDVKMKEKGDIPEGYSVSREKKERFSLILESASTNQTSMYLCASSPRGNTEAFFGQGTRLTVV.